The TCR beta chain described here comes from a study of T-cell reconstitution after alpha-beta-depleted transplantation in children. CDR1 is SGHRS, CDR2 YFSETQ, per germline. There are 17 residues in the CDR3. Trimming removed 0 bases from V and 4 bases from J, with 19 bases in between. The library targeted TCRbeta and was prepared with unique molecular identifiers. TCRdb used MiXCR to reprocess the PCR reads, holding one entry per CDR3 protein. The sample contains nearly 550,000 distinct CDR3 sequences, 18% of which appear only once. Sequenced material: PBMCs from the stem cell graft donor, taken from the stem cell graft. The chain combines TRBV5-1 with TRBJ2-5, with D unclear. The TCR was taken from a human donor who donated a stem cell graft to a child with acute lymphoblastic leukemia. The CDR3 region is CASSLGAEVDGGETQYF. The CDR3 DNA follows: TGCGCCAGCAGCTTGGGCGCCGAAGTGGATGGCGGAGAGACCCAGTACTTC.